What follows are 18 T cell receptor beta chains derived from one specimen sequenced in a study of cytomegalovirus exposure and HLA in healthy donors. Clones were sequenced by immunoSEQ multiplex PCR, and TCRdb holds only the in-frame ones, with some missing. Here the sample spans fewer than 150,000 clones, around nine tenths being singletons. Input material: PBMCs. These receptors were taken from a woman between 18 and 30 years old in good health and CMV-seropositive.

In this sample, this clone turned up a few times. The chain is built from TRBV28 and TRBJ2-5; 13 bases fit TRBD2. Germline V lookup: CDR1 MDHEN, CDR2 SYDVKM. This CDR3 has 16 residues. The J segment lost 6 bases and the V segment lost 5 bases, leaving 9 bases of the junction unmatched. CDR3 in amino acids: CASSAPGTSGVKTQYF. Here the CDR3 DNA reads TGTGCCAGCAGTGCGCCCGGGACTAGCGGGGTTAAGACCCAGTACTTC.

This clone has more than one count but fewer than ten. The chain carries TRBV30 and TRBJ1-5; 7 nucleotides match TRBD1. Germline CDR1 and CDR2: GTSNPN and SVGIG (reference sequence). This CDR3 has 15 residues. The V segment lost 0 bases and the J segment 7 bases; nucleotides outside the gene matches: 9. CDR3 sequence: CAWSVNPTGSQPQHF. CDR3 nucleotide sequence: TGTGCCTGGAGTGTAAACCCGACAGGGTCACAGCCCCAGCATTTT.

This rearrangement joins TRBV5-5 to TRBJ1-2; TRBD1 is a possible D gene (5 bases). The CDR3 extends over 16 amino acids. From germline, CDR1 is SGHKS and CDR2 YYEKEE (reference sequence). Trimming pared 3 bases from V and 4 bases from J, leaving 19 bases between. The CDR3 sequence: CASSSSPGDPTYGYTF. The CDR3 DNA reads TGTGCCAGCAGCTCCTCCCCGGGGGATCCCACCTATGGCTACACCTTC.

This clone was seen just once. The chain combines TRBV11-3 with TRBJ2-1, with D possibly matching TRBD2 (5 bases). Germline-derived CDR1 and CDR2 are SGHNT and YENEEA. V gave up 6 bases and J gave up 0 bases, with 9 bases separating them. The CDR3 sequence is 14 residues long. The CDR3 is CASSPGDSYNEQFF. The CDR3 coding sequence is TGTGCCAGCAGTCCCGGGGACTCCTACAATGAGCAGTTCTTC.

The V gene is TRBV9, the J gene TRBJ1-3; D remains ambiguous. In germline, CDR1 is SGDLS, CDR2 YYNGEE. The CDR3 spans 17 residues. The ends were cut back, 0 bases at V and 1 base at J, with 14 bases in the middle. CDR3 in amino acids: CASSVESGRRSGNTIYF. The CDR3 region has the DNA TGTGCCAGCAGCGTAGAGTCGGGGAGACGGTCTGGAAACACCATATATTTT.

V usage is TRBV4-3 and J usage is TRBJ2-3, with D possibly TRBD2 on 5 matching bases. CDR1 and CDR2 from the germline V gene are LGHNA and YSLEER. Trimming removed 2 bases at V and 2 bases at J, with 11 bases between. This CDR3 is 15 amino acids long. In nucleotides, the CDR3 is TGCGCCAGCAGCCAAAAGCCCGGGGACACAGATACGCAGTATTTT. Its translation is CASSQKPGDTDTQYF.

The V call is TRBV28, the J call TRBJ1-5; 9 nucleotides line up with TRBD1. V lost 7 bases and J lost 1; bases outside the gene matches: 8. The CDR3 contains 16 residues. Germline assignment: CDR1 MDHEN and CDR2 SYDVKM. CDR3 DNA: TGTGCCAGCACCGCCTCCGGACAGGGGAGCAATCAGCCCCAGCATTTT. Translated, it gives CASTASGQGSNQPQHF.

V usage is TRBV29-1 and J usage is TRBJ2-2; D is possibly TRBD2 (6 bases). V was trimmed by 7 bases and J by 3 bases, leaving 15 bases between them. This CDR3 has 14 residues. CDR1 and CDR2 (germline): SQVTM, ANQGSEA. This CDR3 is CSAEGLAHTGELFF. The CDR3 nucleotides are TGCAGCGCCGAAGGGCTAGCGCACACCGGGGAGCTGTTTTTT.

This clone has only a few counts. CDR3 loop: CASTSGFRDSPLHF. In nucleotides, the CDR3 is TGTGCCAGCACCTCCGGGTTTCGGGATTCACCCCTCCACTTT. This chain uses TRBV5-6 with TRBJ1-6; D is unclear. The V gene lost 6 bases and the J gene lost 8 bases, with 15 bases spanning the gap. The CDR3 length is 14 residues. Germline-derived CDR1 and CDR2 are SGHDT and YYEEEE.

The chain joins TRBV2 to TRBJ1-2; the match to TRBD1 covers 7 bases. This CDR3 contains 14 residues. Germline V gives CDR1 SNHLY, CDR2 FYNNEI. V was pared by 8 bases and J by 8 bases, with 14 bases of the junction left unmatched. The CDR3 is CASHADRMGRGYTF. CDR3 nucleotides: TGTGCCAGCCATGCGGACAGGATGGGCAGGGGCTACACCTTC.

As DNA, the CDR3 is TGTGCCAGCAGCCAAGAAGGGGGAGCCGGGGAGCTGTTTTTT. It codes for CASSQEGGAGELFF. V usage is TRBV4-2 and J usage is TRBJ2-2; tentative D call: TRBD1 (6 bases). The V and J ends lost 0 bases and 6 bases respectively, with 8 bases between them. Germline CDR1 is LGHNA and CDR2 is YNFKEQ. There are 14 residues in the CDR3.

This clone has more than one count but fewer than ten. CDR3 DNA: TGTGCCAGCAGCCCCTTGAGACAGCAAACGGTTTCACCCCTCCACTTT. Its translation is CASSPLRQQTVSPLHF. This chain connects TRBV7-9 to TRBJ1-6; D possibly corresponds to TRBD1 (5 bases). Germline assignment: CDR1 SEHNR and CDR2 FQNEAQ (reference sequence). This CDR3 spans 16 amino acids. V shed 5 bases and J shed 9 bases, with 20 bases lying between them.

This rearrangement joins TRBV4-1 to TRBJ1-2; unclear D gene. Trimming took off 0 bases at V and 3 bases at J, with 20 bases between the two ends. CDR3 size: 18 residues. Germline V gives CDR1 MGHRA, CDR2 YSYEKL. CDR3 amino acids: CASSQEGRPNSYYYGYTF. The DNA for the CDR3 is TGCGCCAGCAGCCAAGAAGGGAGACCGAACTCCTATTACTATGGCTACACCTTC.

This sequence joins TRBV29-1 and TRBJ2-1, with D maybe TRBD2 (5 bases). Germline loops: CDR1 SQVTM, CDR2 ANQGSEA. Trimming stripped 3 bases from V and 7 bases from J, with 10 bases between. The CDR3 consists of 12 residues. The CDR3: CSVDPGGNEQFF. The CDR3 DNA is TGCAGCGTTGATCCGGGCGGGAATGAGCAGTTCTTC.

This chain's CDR3 is CASSPQPDSRLEQYF. In nucleotides, the CDR3 is TGTGCCAGCAGCCCTCAACCCGACAGCCGCCTGGAGCAGTACTTC. J is TRBJ2-7 and V is TRBV13; D perhaps matches TRBD1 (5 bases). V was trimmed by 5 bases and J by 7 bases, leaving 21 bases between them. The CDR3 covers 15 residues. Germline V gene lookup returns CDR1 PRHDT and CDR2 FYEKMQ (reference sequence).

This clone was picked up one time. This chain joins TRBV7-9 and TRBJ2-1, with TRBD1 matching 7 bases. Germline values: CDR1 SEHNR, CDR2 FQNEAQ (reference sequence). V lost 8 bases and J lost 2; bases outside the gene matches: 9. The CDR3 extends over 15 amino acids. CDR3 bases: TGTGCCAGCCAAGGGGGCAGCAGTACCTACAATGAGCAGTTCTTC. It encodes CASQGGSSTYNEQFF. Filled out from reference TRBV7-9 and TRBJ2-1, the complete variable domain reads DTGVSQNPRHKITKRGQNVTFRCDPISEHNRLYWYRQTLGQGPEFLTYFQNEAQLEKSRLLSDRFSAERPKGSFSTLEIQRTEQGDSAMYLCASQGGSSTYNEQFFGPGTRLTVL.

Notes on this clone: Its ends do not fully match the called genes, so a read error is possible. This sample also contains other DNA sequences that code for the same CDR3. The chain recombines TRBV30 with TRBJ2-7; the match to TRBD2 covers 11 bases. The germline gives CDR1 GTSNPN, CDR2 SVGIG (reference sequence). This CDR3 spans 14 amino acids. CDR3 sequence: CAWSRSSGRAEQYF. The CDR3 coding sequence is TGTGCTTGGAGTCGGAGTAGCGGGAGGGCCGAGCAGTACTTC.

The rearrangement uses TRBV6-6 and TRBJ2-7, with 11 bases lining up with TRBD1. There are 15 residues in the CDR3. V shed 2 bases and J 2 bases; nucleotides not matched to a gene: 2. Germline CDR1 and CDR2: MNHNY and SVGAGI (reference sequence). The DNA of the CDR3 is TGTGCCAGCAGTTACGGACAGGGGGCAACCTACGAGCAGTACTTC. It is translated as CASSYGQGATYEQYF.